Included here is one T cell receptor beta chain sequence, with context. The clone's antigen remains unknown. Base-call qualities are not available, and no considerably larger clone is one nucleotide away. Libraries were constructed by the immunoSEQ multiplex PCR assay. For the multiplex PCR, a mixture combining 60 forward primers for TCR Vbeta segments and 13 reverse primers for TCR Jbeta segments was used. Amplification of the CDR3 region of rearranged TCR beta genes was performed with a multiplex PCR assay on genomic DNA. Amplified TCR beta libraries were sequenced as 87-base-pair reads on the Illumina HiSeq System. The study's processing was this. Across the 500 to 700 repertoires, a later analysis counted approximately 75 million unique TCR beta chains, approximately 10 million of which were shared by at least two donors. Raw reads were error-corrected and collapsed into unique sequences by a nearest-neighbor algorithm in which closely related sequences were merged to remove PCR and sequencing errors. CDR3 sequences were aligned to IMGT reference sequences to assign V, D and J gene segments. Each retained sequence needed at least a six-nucleotide match to both a V gene segment and a J gene segment. Rearrangements were called productive when the CDR3 lacked stop codons and stayed in frame with V and J; all others were non-productive. CDR3 was defined according to IMGT convention as the region running from the second conserved V-encoded cysteine to the conserved J-encoded phenylalanine. In an earlier analysis of roughly 610 of the donors, sequences lacking an unambiguous match to a single V gene segment were excluded. An earlier analysis of fewer than 750 of the donors classified V segments as functional when productive rearrangements were above 56.7% and as segregating when the standard deviation between donors was above 5%. A statistical classification framework was built for diagnosing cytomegalovirus status from the catalog of TCR beta chain sequences. V and J gene assignment, in a later analysis, came from comparing TCR nucleotide sequences with IMGT/GENE-DB human TR gene sequences. A later analysis assigned CDR3 sequences and most-parsimonious VDJ recombination scenarios with the TCRdist pipeline. In a later analysis, each TCR beta chain was defined by its CDR3 amino acid sequence together with its V-gene family, and reads lacking a unique V-gene family were excluded. To address suspected cross-contamination and a sequencing artifact, a later analysis removed roughly 640 highly shared, low-generation-probability nucleotide sequences. For each public chain, a later analysis derived a clonal expansion index from normalized ranks of inferred template counts within each repertoire. Generation probabilities in a later analysis came from a VDJ recombination model fitted to out-of-frame rearrangements, and those results were checked against IGoR. In a later analysis, TCR-TCR, TCR-HLA and TCR-CMV co-occurrence was scored with hypergeometric tests, and a repertoire-size bias correction was applied to TCR pairs. To estimate false discovery rates, a later analysis permuted the HLA or CMV assignments 20 times. In a later analysis, co-occurring TCRs were grouped using DBSCAN, and TCRdist sequence similarity was added for clustering within HLA-allele-positive subsets. Repertoires with fewer than 30,000 or more than 120,000 public chains, plus five repertoires with anomalous nucleotide sharing, were excluded from co-occurrence clustering. The table was pulled from immuneACCESS by TCRdb, which kept in-frame rearrangements only. Such tables lose some clones; where checked, under half of the loss comes from unresolved V genes, and the rest has no known cause. The V and J calls and clone size come from that table; D and trimming were worked out from the DNA. The sample table shows 70,000 to 85,000 clones, and 62% are seen once. Together, the top ten hold approximately 4% of the sample.

The cohort consisted of 600 or so healthy bone marrow donors. At the time of sampling, all cohort members were nominally healthy, though unrecorded immune exposures were likely present. The donor was CMV seropositive and was included in the group of 250 to 300 seropositive cohort members. Every donor gave a peripheral blood sample, and the peripheral blood mononuclear cells from that sample were used for TCR beta sequencing. Genomic DNA extraction from the blood cell samples was performed with the Qiagen DNeasy Blood Extraction Kit. This entry comes from a study of cytomegalovirus exposure and HLA in healthy donors (dated by TCRdb to the late 2010s). A note on the overall study: An earlier analysis of some 600 of the donors reported approximately 280 Gb of sequence data and 117 million unique TCR beta sequences obtained from about 200 million T cells. An early release that covered fewer than 800 HLA-typed donors contained approximately 300 gigabases of sequencing data and tens of millions of unique TCR sequences. Of the 398 genotyped donors, roughly 80% fell in the genetic ancestry cluster associated with self-reported Caucasian donors. The aim of the study was to test whether cataloging public T cell receptors could identify signatures of past pathogen exposure. The T cell repertoires of 666 subjects were profiled by immunosequencing and related to cytomegalovirus serostatus. Besides the first cohort of under 700 subjects, a separate validation cohort made up of some 110 different subjects was used. High-throughput TCR immunosequencing, statistical association of individual TCRs with disease status, and machine learning were combined to predict cytomegalovirus infection status. A later analysis re-examined previously published TCR beta repertoires from 610 or so donors and added high-resolution HLA genotyping to investigate patterns of TCR occurrence. The later analysis used no new phenotypic data to find candidate immune exposures, relying instead on TCR beta sequences and their occurrence across donors. An earlier analysis of some 600 of the donors applied high-throughput TCR beta sequencing to assess whether each TCR beta V gene segment acted as functional or pseudogenic. Donor age, sex, ethnicity and CMV serostatus were compiled alongside the repertoire data. Genome-wide SNP genotypes for about 60% of the 666 donors were used in a later genetic analysis, which treated that subset as a discovery cohort. All discovery cohort repertoires had been generated on a single sequencing platform. HLA typing covered class I and class II loci at four-digit resolution. Typing coverage varied by locus: roughly 620-630 donors for A, B, C, DRB1 and DQB1; 522 for DQA1; around 610 for DPA1; approximately 470 for DPB1. Roughly five DR-DQ haplotypes were handled as single units for association and clustering, since linkage in the cohort was strong. Among around 400 genotyped donors of the cohort, an average of around 240,000 unique TCR beta nucleotide sequences were sequenced per donor, roughly a sixth of them non-productive. The full study reports these points: A later analysis associated 15,000 or so TCR beta sequences with specific HLA alleles at a false discovery rate of 0.05. The authors suggested that the approach could potentially be generalized to other disease states and immunological phenotypes. A group of highly shared sequence variants was considered likely to be a technical artifact of the sequencing pipeline. In both the original and validation cohorts, the classifier was reported to diagnose cytomegalovirus status with high specificity and sensitivity. Over 15 rarely observed V segments, including chromosome 9 orphons, were excluded from the earlier analysis of almost 600 of the donors because counts were too low. The presence/absence analyses assumed that sequencing depth was roughly uniform across donors, and that assumption may not be true. Across donors, most TCR sequences were observed very rarely, whereas some public TCRs were present in many individuals. A further reported finding was that TCR beta sequences accurately predicted the HLA-A and HLA-B alleles for most subjects in the first cohort. In a later analysis, HLA-associated TCR beta chains were found to be more clonally expanded and to have lower generation probabilities than equally common non-associated chains. In an earlier analysis of 587 of the donors, most TCR beta V segments appeared in productive rearrangements about 90% or about 30% of the time, broadly matching IMGT annotations. Correlated functional status among segregating V segments might reflect linkage disequilibrium, but an unknown experimental factor could not be ruled out. Some IMGT-functional V segments, including TRBV6-2 and TRBV6-3, could not be told apart with the 87-base-pair reads, so those segments were excluded. Because HLA typing was unavailable for some donors at each locus, only the typed subset was used in association tests. In vitro tests confirmed that a few of the cytomegalovirus-associated TCR beta chains recognize cytomegalovirus antigens. Most CMV-associated TCR beta chains appeared to be HLA-restricted in a later analysis, and the HLA associations seemed to be driven largely by CMV exposure. The study listed 150 to 200 TCR beta chains as associated with cytomegalovirus. According to a later genetic analysis, donors in an Asian-associated ancestry cluster had fewer N-insertions in productive TCRs than the approximately 650-donor mean. A later analysis reported that several top co-occurrence clusters appeared linked to parvovirus B19, influenza, CMV and Epstein-Barr virus. For the cohort, immune exposure information was limited to CMV serostatus. When HLA alleles, especially DR and DQ, strongly co-occurred, attributing TCR associations to individual alleles was difficult. A later analysis found that TCR association rates varied across HLA loci, with DRB1 alleles showing the most associated TCRs and HLA-C alleles the fewest. A later genetic analysis associated a missense DCLRE1C variant with V-gene and J-gene trimming of TCR beta chains, and an independent cohort replicated the association. In this cohort, only TCR beta chains were sequenced, and detectable features were limited by the absence of alpha or paired-chain data.

Based on the germline V gene, the CDR1 and CDR2 sequences are SGHDT and YYEEEE. Cut back by 4 bases and 1 base, the V and J ends lie 8 bases apart. CDR3 length: 13 amino acids, cysteine to phenylalanine. Left in the record is the CDR3 DNA by itself, 39 bases read in frame from the first base. The clonotype was recovered from a male donor in good health and CMV-seropositive. This chain joins TRBV5-6 to TRBJ1-1; the D gene is perhaps TRBD1, on 5 matching bases. Sequenced input: PBMCs. In nucleotides, the sequence is TGTGCCAGCAGCCCTGGACAGAACACTGAAGCTTTCTTT. Translated, it reads CASSPGQNTEAFF.